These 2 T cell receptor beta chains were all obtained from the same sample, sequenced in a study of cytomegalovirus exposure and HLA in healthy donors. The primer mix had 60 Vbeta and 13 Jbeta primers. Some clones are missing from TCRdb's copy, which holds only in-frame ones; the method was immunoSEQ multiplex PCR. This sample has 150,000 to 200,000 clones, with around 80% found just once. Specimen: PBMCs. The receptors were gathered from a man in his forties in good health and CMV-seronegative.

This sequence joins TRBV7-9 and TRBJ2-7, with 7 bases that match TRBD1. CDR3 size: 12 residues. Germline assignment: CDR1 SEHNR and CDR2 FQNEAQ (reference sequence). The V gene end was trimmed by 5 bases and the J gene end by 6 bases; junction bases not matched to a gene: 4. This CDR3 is CASSKTGFEQYF. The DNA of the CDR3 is TGTGCCAGCAGCAAGACAGGGTTCGAGCAGTACTTC.

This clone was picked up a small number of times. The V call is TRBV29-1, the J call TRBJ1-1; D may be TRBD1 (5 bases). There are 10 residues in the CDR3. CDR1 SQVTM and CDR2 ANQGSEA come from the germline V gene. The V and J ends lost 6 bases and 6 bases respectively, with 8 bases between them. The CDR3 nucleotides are TGCAGCGTGGGGCTCTCTGAAGCTTTCTTT. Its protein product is CSVGLSEAFF.